This T cell receptor (beta chain) derives from a study of CD8 T cells in ankylosing spondylitis. The study, taken as a whole, reports: A number of the motif variants had already been described in reactive arthritis synovial fluid and blood. Characteristic, it appeared, of ankylosing spondylitis blood was a TCR beta motif of about eight highly homologous variants. It was reported that disease-linked clones were significantly enriched in matched ankylosing spondylitis synovial fluid. Peripheral blood samples showed relatively rare disease-linked clones, and these clones were CD8+.

Each CDR3 protein gets one entry after TCRdb re-called the 5' RACE reads with MiXCR. Of over 700,000 distinct CDR3 sequences in the sample, around 19% are singletons; the top ten hold 19%. The CDR3 sequence is 14 residues long. V was clipped by 5 bases and J by 2 bases, with 16 bases between them. Germline loops: CDR1 DFQATT, CDR2 SNEGSKA (reference sequence). For this clonotype: Its antigen is unidentified.

The specimen sequenced was blood, either unsorted or a sorted T cell fraction (not recorded which). The TCR comes from a male donor with ankylosing spondylitis. The chain employs TRBV20-1 and TRBJ2-7; D possibly corresponds to TRBD1 (6 bases). CDR3 nucleotides: TGCAGTGCTCTGGACAGTATACTTACCTACGAGCAGTACTTC. It translates to CSALDSILTYEQYF.